This is a list of T cell receptor beta chains from one sample in a study of human T cells and chemical hapten exposure. TCRdb re-called the RACE reads with MiXCR, one entry per CDR3 protein. The sample has 95,000 or so distinct CDR3 sequences, about 10% seen once. This specimen was whole blood, taken in connection with sensitization to the hapten diphenylcyclopropenone (DPC). Source of these receptors: a man in his forties or fifties with alopecia areata. Some clones in this sample may be carry-over from other donors' samples. Each CDR3 is given with its conserved first and last residue. The D gene is left open where the match is weak.

V	D	J	CDR3
TRBV12-3/TRBV12-4	TRBD2	TRBJ2-4	CASSLGLAGAENIQYF
TRBV19	TRBD1	TRBJ1-5	CASSDREEQPQHF
TRBV4-3	.	TRBJ2-2	CASSQDRPGELFF
TRBV7-9	.	TRBJ2-1	CASSHPEGNEQFF
TRBV12-3/TRBV12-4	.	TRBJ1-3	CASTGRAGNTIYF
TRBV7-2	.	TRBJ2-1	CASSLARGRSSYNEQFF
TRBV28	.	TRBJ1-2	CASSQPRENYGYTF
TRBV7-2	TRBD2	TRBJ2-1	CASSLGLAGEEQFF
TRBV11-2	.	TRBJ2-1	CASSLGSNEQFF
TRBV27	.	TRBJ1-5	CASSLAGARTEPQHF
TRBV27	.	TRBJ1-1	CASRLGDGNTEAFF
TRBV3-1	.	TRBJ2-5	CASSQAAGSETQYF
TRBV9	TRBD1	TRBJ1-1	CASSLQGRTEAFF
TRBV18	.	TRBJ1-5	CASSPMRDQPQHF
TRBV4-1	.	TRBJ2-5	CAGSQEETQYF